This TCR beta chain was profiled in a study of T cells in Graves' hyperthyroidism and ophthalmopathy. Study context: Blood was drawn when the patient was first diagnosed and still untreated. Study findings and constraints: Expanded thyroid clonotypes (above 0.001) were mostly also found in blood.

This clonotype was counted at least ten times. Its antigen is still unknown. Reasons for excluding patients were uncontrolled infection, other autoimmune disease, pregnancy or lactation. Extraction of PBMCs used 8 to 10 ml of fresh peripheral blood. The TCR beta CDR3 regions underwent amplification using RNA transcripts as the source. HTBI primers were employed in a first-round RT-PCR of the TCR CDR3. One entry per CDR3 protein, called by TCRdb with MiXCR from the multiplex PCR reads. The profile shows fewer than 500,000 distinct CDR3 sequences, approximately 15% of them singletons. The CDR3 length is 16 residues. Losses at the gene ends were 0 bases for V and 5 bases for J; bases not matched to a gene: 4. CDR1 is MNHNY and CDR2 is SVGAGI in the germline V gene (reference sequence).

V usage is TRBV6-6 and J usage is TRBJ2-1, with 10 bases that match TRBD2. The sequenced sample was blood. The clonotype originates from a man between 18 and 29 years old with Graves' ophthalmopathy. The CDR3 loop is CASSYSSGGGHNEQFF. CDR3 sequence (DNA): TGTGCCAGCAGTTACTCGAGCGGGGGGGGTCACAATGAGCAGTTCTTC.